This TCR beta chain was recorded in a study of control samples from healthy donors and cancer patients (dated by TCRdb to about 2020). The protocol used for the library was the immunoSEQ multiplex PCR assay. The immuneACCESS repertoire file appears here via TCRdb, limited to in-frame rearrangements. These files lack a portion of the clones; in checked studies, under half of the deficit traces to unresolved V genes, and the cause of the others is not known. The table for this sample lists 150,000 to 180,000 clones; roughly 94% of them were counted only once. About 5.6% of the sample is held by the ten biggest clonotypes. The CDR3 has 12 amino acids, counting the end cysteine and phenylalanine. The read is trimmed to its CDR3 DNA, 36 bases read in frame from base 1. V is clipped by 4 bases and J by 7 bases, and the sequence between their germline boundaries is 10 bases long. Sequences SGDLS (CDR1) and YYNGEE (CDR2) are obtained from the germline V gene.

Of note for this clone: The antigen it recognizes is unknown. No base qualities exist here, and no much larger clone lies one base off it.

The V and J segments used are TRBV9 and TRBJ2-3; there is no confident call for the D gene. The sequenced sample was blood. The TCR comes from a man aged 35-49 years in good health. The nucleotides are TGTGCCAGCAGCCCCCATCCGAATACGCAGTATTTT. This sequence encodes CASSPHPNTQYF.